Here is one T cell receptor beta chain with its context. The sample carries other DNA sequences with the same CDR3. The V and J ends lost 3 bases and 0 bases respectively, with 12 bases between them. The CDR3 has 15 residues. The germline CDR1 and CDR2 sequences are SGHAT and FQNNGV. The data belong to a study of T cell responses to AZD1222 COVID-19 vaccine. Repertoires were generated with immunoSEQ multiplex PCR, while TCRdb's copy carries only in-frame clones and drops some. The data contain around 150,000 clones, 90% to 95% of them singletons. This receptor was obtained from an adult in good health. This chain links TRBV11-2 with TRBJ2-7, with a possible D match to TRBD2 (6 bases). Here the sequenced sample was peripheral blood, taken on day 0 of AZD1222 vaccination. CDR3 DNA: TGTGCCAGCAGCTTCCTAGGGACTTCCTCCTACGAGCAGTACTTC. As protein: CASSFLGTSSYEQYF. The whole variable domain, filled in from reference TRBV11-2 and TRBJ2-7, reads EAGVAQSPRYKIIEKRQSVAFWCNPISGHATLYWYQQILGQGPKLLIQFQNNGVVDDSQLPKDRFSAERLKGVDSTLKIQPAKLEDSAVYLCASSFLGTSSYEQYFGPGTRLTVT.